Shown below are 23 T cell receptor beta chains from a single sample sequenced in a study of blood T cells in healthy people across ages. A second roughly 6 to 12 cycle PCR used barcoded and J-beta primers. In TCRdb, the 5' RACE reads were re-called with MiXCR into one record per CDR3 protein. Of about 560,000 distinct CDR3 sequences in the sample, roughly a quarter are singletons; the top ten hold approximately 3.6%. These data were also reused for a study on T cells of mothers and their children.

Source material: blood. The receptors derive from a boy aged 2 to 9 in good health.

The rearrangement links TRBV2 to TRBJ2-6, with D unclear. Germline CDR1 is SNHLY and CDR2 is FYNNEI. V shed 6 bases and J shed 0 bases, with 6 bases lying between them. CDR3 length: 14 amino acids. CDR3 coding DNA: TGTGCCAGCAGCCGGACCTCTGGGGCCAACGTCCTGACTTTC. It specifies CASSRTSGANVLTF.

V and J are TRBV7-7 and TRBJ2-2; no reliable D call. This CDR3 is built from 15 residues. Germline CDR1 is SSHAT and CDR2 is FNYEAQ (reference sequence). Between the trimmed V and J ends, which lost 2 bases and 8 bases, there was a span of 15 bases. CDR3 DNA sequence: TGTGCCAGCAGCTTAAATCCCGGTGGTGGAGGGGAGCTGTTTTTT. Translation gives CASSLNPGGGGELFF.

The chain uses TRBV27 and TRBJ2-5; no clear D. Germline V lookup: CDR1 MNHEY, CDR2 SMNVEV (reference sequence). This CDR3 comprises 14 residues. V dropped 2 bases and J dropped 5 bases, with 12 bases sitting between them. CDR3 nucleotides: TGTGCCAGCAGTTTAAGGTTTGGGCTGGAGACCCAGTACTTC. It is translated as CASSLRFGLETQYF.

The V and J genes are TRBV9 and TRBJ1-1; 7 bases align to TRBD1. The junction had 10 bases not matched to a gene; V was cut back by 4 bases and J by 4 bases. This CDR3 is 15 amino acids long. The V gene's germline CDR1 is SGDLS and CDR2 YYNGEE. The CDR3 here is CASSPGQDLSTEAFF. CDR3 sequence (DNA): TGTGCCAGCAGCCCCGGACAGGATTTGAGCACTGAAGCTTTCTTT.

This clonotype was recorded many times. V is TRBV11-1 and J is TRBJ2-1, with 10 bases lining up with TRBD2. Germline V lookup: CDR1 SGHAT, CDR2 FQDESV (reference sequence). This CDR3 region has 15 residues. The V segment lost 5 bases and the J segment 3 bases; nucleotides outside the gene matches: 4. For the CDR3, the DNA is TGTGCCAGCAGCCCTGGACTAGCGGACTACAATGAGCAGTTCTTC. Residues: CASSPGLADYNEQFF. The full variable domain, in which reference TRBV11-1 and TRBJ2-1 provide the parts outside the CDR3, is EAEVAQSPRYKITEKSQAVAFWCDPISGHATLYWYRQILGQGPELLVQFQDESVVDDSQLPKDRFSAERLKGVDSTLKIQPAELGDSAMYLCASSPGLADYNEQFFGPGTRLTVL.

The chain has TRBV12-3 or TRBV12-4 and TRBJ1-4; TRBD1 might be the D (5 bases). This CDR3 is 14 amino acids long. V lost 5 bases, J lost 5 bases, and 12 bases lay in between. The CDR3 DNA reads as TGTGCCAGCAGTCCTCAGGGTTCGAATGAAAAACTGTTTTTT. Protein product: CASSPQGSNEKLFF.

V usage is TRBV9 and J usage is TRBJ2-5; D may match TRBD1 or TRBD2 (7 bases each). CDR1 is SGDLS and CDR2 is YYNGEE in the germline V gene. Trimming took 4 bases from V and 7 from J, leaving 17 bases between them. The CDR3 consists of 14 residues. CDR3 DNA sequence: TGTGCCAGCAGCCCCCGGGGGGACAGTAGGACCCAGTACTTC. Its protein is CASSPRGDSRTQYF.

The CDR3 sequence is CSVELGPTEAFF. The DNA of the CDR3 is TGCAGCGTTGAATTGGGTCCCACTGAAGCTTTCTTT. This chain links TRBV29-1 with TRBJ1-1; D ambiguous. Trimming stripped 2 bases from V and 4 bases from J, with 8 bases between. This CDR3 has 12 amino acids. CDR1 and CDR2 from the germline V gene are SQVTM and ANQGSEA. The entire variable domain, with the rest obtained from reference TRBV29-1 and TRBJ1-1, is as follows: SAVISQKPSRDICQRGTSLTIQCQVDSQVTMMFWYRQQPGQSLTLIATANQGSEATYESGFVIDKFPISRPNLTFSTLTVSNMSPEDSSIYLCSVELGPTEAFFGQGTRLTVV.

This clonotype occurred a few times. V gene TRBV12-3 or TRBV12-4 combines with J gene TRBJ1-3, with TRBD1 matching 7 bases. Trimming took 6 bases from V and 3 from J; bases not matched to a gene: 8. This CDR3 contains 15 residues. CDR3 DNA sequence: TGTGCCAGCAGCCCGACAGGGCGGGTTGGAAACACCATATATTTT. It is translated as CASSPTGRVGNTIYF.

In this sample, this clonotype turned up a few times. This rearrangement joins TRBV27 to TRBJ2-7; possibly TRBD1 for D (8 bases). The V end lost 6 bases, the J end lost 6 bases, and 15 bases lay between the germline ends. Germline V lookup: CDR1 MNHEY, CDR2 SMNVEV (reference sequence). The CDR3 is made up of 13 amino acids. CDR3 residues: CASSRTGRAEQYF. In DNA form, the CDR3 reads TGTGCCAGCAGCAGGACAGGGAGGGCCGAGCAGTACTTC.

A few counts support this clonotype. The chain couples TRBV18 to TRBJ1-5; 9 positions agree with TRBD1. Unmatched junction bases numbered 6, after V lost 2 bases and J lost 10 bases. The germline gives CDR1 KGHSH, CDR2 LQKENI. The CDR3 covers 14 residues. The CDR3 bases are TGTGCCAGCTCACCAAGGACAGGGGATCGACCCCAGCATTTT. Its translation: CASSPRTGDRPQHF.

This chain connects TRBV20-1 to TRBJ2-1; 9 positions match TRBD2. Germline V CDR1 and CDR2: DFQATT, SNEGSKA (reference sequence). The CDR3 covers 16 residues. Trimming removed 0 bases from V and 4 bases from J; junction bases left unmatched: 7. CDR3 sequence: CSARDTASGVYNEQFF. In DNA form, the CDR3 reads TGCAGTGCTAGAGATACCGCTAGCGGGGTATACAATGAGCAGTTCTTC.

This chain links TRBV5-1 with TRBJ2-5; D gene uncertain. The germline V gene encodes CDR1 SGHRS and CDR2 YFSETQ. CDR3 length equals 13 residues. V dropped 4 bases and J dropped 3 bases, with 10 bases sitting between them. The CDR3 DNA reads TGCGCCAGCAGCCCAAGCCTGAAAGAGACCCAGTACTTC. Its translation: CASSPSLKETQYF.

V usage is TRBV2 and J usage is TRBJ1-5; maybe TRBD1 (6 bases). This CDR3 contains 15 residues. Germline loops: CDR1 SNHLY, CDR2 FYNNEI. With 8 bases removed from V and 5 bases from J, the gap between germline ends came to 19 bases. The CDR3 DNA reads TGTGCCAGCGCCGAATACAGGGCCGGAGATCAGCCCCAGCATTTT. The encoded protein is CASAEYRAGDQPQHF.

CDR3 bases: TGCGCCAGCAGCCAAGATAGGGCTAGCGGGGGGCACGAGCAGTACTTC. It is translated as CASSQDRASGGHEQYF. This sequence joins TRBV4-3 and TRBJ2-7; 11 positions match TRBD2. The CDR3 runs to 16 residues. Germline values: CDR1 LGHNA, CDR2 YSLEER. V shed 0 bases, J shed 5 bases, and the junction held 6 bases outside the gene matches.

CDR3 sequence: CSARDGEGNTIYF. Here the CDR3 DNA reads TGCAGTGCTAGAGATGGTGAGGGAAACACCATATATTTT. The chain is built from TRBV20-1 and TRBJ1-3; D remains unclear. The CDR3 has 13 residues. The germline CDR1 and CDR2 sequences are DFQATT and SNEGSKA (reference sequence). V lost 0 bases, J lost 4 bases, and 7 bases lay in between.

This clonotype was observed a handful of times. The CDR3 sequence: CASSWQGINQPQHF. DNA of the CDR3: TGTGCCAGCAGTTGGCAGGGGATCAATCAGCCCCAGCATTTT. The genes are TRBV12-3 or TRBV12-4 and TRBJ1-5; D possibly corresponds to TRBD1 (6 bases). Trimming removed 4 bases at V and 3 bases at J, with 10 bases between. CDR3 length equals 14 residues.

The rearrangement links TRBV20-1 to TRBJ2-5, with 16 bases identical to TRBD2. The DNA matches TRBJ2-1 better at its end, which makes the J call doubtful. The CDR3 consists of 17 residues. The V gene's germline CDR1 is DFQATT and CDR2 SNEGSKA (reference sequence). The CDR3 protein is CSARAGTSGREGNEQFF. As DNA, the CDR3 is TGCAGTGCTAGAGCCGGGACTAGCGGGAGGGAAGGGAATGAGCAGTTCTTC.

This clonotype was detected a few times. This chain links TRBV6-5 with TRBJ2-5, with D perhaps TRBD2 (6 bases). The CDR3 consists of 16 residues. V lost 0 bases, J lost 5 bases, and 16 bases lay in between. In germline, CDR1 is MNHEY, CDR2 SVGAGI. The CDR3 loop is CASSYSAGTGTETQYF. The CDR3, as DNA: TGTGCCAGCAGTTACTCCGCAGGGACTGGTACGGAGACCCAGTACTTC.

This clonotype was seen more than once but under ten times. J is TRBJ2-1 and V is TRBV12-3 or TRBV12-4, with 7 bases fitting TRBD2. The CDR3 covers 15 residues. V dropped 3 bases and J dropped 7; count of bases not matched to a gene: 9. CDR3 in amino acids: CASSFRGRTPNEQFF. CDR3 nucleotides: TGTGCCAGCAGTTTCCGCGGGAGAACTCCTAATGAGCAGTTCTTC.

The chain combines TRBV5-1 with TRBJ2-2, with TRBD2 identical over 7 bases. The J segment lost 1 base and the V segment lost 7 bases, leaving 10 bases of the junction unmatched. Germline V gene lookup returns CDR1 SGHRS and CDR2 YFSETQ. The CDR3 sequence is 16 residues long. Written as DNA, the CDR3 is TGCGCCAGCGACGGGGGGACCCCTGAGAACACCGGGGAGCTGTTTTTT. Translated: CASDGGTPENTGELFF.

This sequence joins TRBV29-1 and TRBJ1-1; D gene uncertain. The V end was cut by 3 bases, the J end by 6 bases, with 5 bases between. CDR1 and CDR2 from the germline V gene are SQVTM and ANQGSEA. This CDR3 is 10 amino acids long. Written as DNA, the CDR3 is TGCAGCGTTGAGGCAGCTGAAGCTTTCTTT. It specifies CSVEAAEAFF. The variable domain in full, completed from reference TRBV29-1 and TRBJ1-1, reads SAVISQKPSRDICQRGTSLTIQCQVDSQVTMMFWYRQQPGQSLTLIATANQGSEATYESGFVIDKFPISRPNLTFSTLTVSNMSPEDSSIYLCSVEAAEAFFGQGTRLTVV.

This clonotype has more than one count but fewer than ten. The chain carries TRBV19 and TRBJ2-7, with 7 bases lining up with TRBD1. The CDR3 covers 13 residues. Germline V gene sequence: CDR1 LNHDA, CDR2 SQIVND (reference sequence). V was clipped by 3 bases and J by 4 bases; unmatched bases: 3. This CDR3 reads CASSMTGMYEQYF. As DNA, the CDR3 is TGTGCCAGTAGTATGACAGGGATGTACGAGCAGTACTTC.